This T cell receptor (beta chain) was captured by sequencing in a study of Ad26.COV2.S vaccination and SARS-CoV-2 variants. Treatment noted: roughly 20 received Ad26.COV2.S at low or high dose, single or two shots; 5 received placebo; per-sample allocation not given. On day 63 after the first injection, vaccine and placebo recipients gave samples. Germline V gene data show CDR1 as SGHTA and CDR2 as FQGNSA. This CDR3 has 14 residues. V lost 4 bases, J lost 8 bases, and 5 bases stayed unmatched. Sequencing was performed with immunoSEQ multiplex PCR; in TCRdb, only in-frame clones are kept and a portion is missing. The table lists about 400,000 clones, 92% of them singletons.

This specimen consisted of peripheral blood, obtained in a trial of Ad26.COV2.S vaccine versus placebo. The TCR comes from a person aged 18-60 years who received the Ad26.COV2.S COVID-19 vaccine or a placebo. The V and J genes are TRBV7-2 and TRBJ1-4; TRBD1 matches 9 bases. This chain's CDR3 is CASSWDRASEKLFF. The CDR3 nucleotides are TGTGCCAGCAGCTGGGACAGGGCGTCGGAAAAACTGTTTTTT.